This TCR beta chain was obtained from a study of T cells in Graves' hyperthyroidism and ophthalmopathy. J was trimmed by 5 bases and V by 2 bases; bases with no gene match: 4. Germline CDR1 MNHNY, CDR2 SVGAGI (reference sequence). The CDR3 covers 14 residues. Absence of ophthalmopathy progression within 18 months defined stable Graves' hyperthyroidism. This clonotype appeared many times. Its matching antigen is unknown. Study-level points and caveats: Most thyroid clonotypes expanded above 0.001 appeared in blood too.

The investigators amplified TCR beta CDR3 regions from RNA transcripts. Researchers ran a first-round RT-PCR on the TCR CDR3 using the HTBI primer set. TCRdb reprocessed the multiplex PCR reads via MiXCR and lists one record per CDR3 protein. The profile shows approximately 560,000 distinct CDR3 sequences, roughly 50% of them singletons. The source is a woman between 18 and 30 years old with Graves' hyperthyroidism. The chain joins TRBV6-6 to TRBJ2-7; 9 bases are a match to TRBD2. The sequencing input was peripheral blood or thyroid tissue (not recorded which). CDR3 in amino acids: CASSYEREVDEQYF. CDR3 nucleotide sequence: TGTGCCAGCAGTTACGAGCGGGAGGTGGACGAGCAGTACTTC.